These 9 T cell receptor beta chains were sequenced from one sample in a study of blood T cells in healthy people across ages. A second PCR, run for about 7 to 12 cycles, used a sample-barcoded 5' primer plus a J-beta primer mix. MiXCR was run by TCRdb on the 5' RACE reads, yielding one entry per CDR3 protein. The data show around 1,000,000 distinct CDR3 sequences, roughly 24% seen once. These same data were also listed under a study on T cells of mothers and their children.

The material sequenced was blood. The receptors here all came from a girl aged 2-10 years in good health.

The chain employs TRBV7-3 and TRBJ2-1, with TRBD2 matching over 8 bases. The CDR3 runs to 13 residues. From germline, CDR1 is SGHTA and CDR2 FQGTGA. V dropped 6 bases and J dropped 9; count of bases not matched to a gene: 7. Written as DNA, the CDR3 is TGTGCCAGCAGGTCAGCGGGAGAGATTGAGCAGTTCTTC. Amino acids: CASRSAGEIEQFF.

The gene calls are TRBV4-1 and TRBJ1-5; a possible D gene is TRBD1 (5 bases). There are 13 residues in the CDR3. Germline-derived CDR1 and CDR2 are MGHRA and YSYEKL. The V end lost 5 bases, the J end lost 3 bases, and 8 bases lay between the germline ends. This chain's CDR3 is CASSRDFNQPQHF. In nucleotides, the CDR3 is TGCGCCAGCAGCAGGGACTTCAATCAGCCCCAGCATTTT.

The V call is TRBV20-1, the J call TRBJ2-7; D remains unclear. Germline-derived CDR1 and CDR2 are DFQATT and SNEGSKA (reference sequence). This CDR3 has 14 amino acids. The ends were cut back, 5 bases at V and 4 bases at J, with 18 bases in the middle. The CDR3 DNA sequence: TGCAGTGCTGGTAATATTTCGGCAAAGTACGAGCAGTACTTC. Amino acid sequence: CSAGNISAKYEQYF.

This clonotype was counted only a few times. The chain uses TRBV10-3 and TRBJ1-2, with D uncertain. This CDR3 has 12 amino acids. Per germline, CDR1 ENHRY and CDR2 SYGVKD. V was trimmed by 7 bases and J by 8 bases, leaving 14 bases between them. The CDR3 reads CAITDPGEGYTF. In DNA, the CDR3 is TGTGCCATCACTGACCCCGGTGAGGGCTACACCTTC.

Ten or more counts support this clonotype. The chain recombines TRBV7-2 with TRBJ2-5; D ambiguous. V was pared by 5 bases and J by 4 bases, with 5 bases between. The CDR3 has 11 residues. Germline CDR1 is SGHTA and CDR2 is FQGNSA. The CDR3 loop reads CASSRTETQYF. CDR3 nucleotides: TGTGCCAGCAGCAGGACAGAGACCCAGTACTTC. The variable domain in full, completed from reference TRBV7-2 and TRBJ2-5, reads GAGVSQSPSNKVTEKGKDVELRCDPISGHTALYWYRQSLGQGLEFLIYFQGNSAPDKSGLPSDRFSAERTGGSVSTLTIQRTQQEDSAVYLCASSRTETQYFGPGTRLLVL.

Regarding this clonotype: At one end the junction does not follow the germline gene, possibly because of a read error. The chain couples TRBV7-8 to TRBJ1-2; 9 bases match TRBD1. CDR3 size: 15 residues. Germline V gene sequence: CDR1 SGHVS, CDR2 FQNEAQ. CDR3 sequence reads: CARSSGQGVDYGYTF. As DNA, the CDR3 is TGTGCCAGGAGCTCGGGACAGGGTGTAGACTATGGCTACACCTTC.

This chain connects TRBV15 to TRBJ2-1; D not resolved. CDR3 length: 15 residues. Trimming shortened V by 5 bases and J by 0 bases, and 11 bases separated the two germline ends. Germline V lookup: CDR1 LNHNV, CDR2 YYDKDF (reference sequence). CDR3 in amino acids: CATSLRLSSYNEQFF. The CDR3 DNA follows: TGTGCCACCAGCCTTCGGCTTTCCTCCTACAATGAGCAGTTCTTC.

This clonotype is a singleton in its sample. This chain uses TRBV28 with TRBJ2-4, with D perhaps being TRBD1 or TRBD2 (5 bases each). The CDR3 sequence is 13 residues long. Per the germline V gene, CDR1 is MDHEN and CDR2 is SYDVKM. Trimming left V 9 bases short and J 7 bases short, with 16 bases between. DNA of the CDR3: TGTGCCAGTCTGGGACCCTTGGGGAACATTCAGTACTTC. This sequence encodes CASLGPLGNIQYF. Full variable domain (missing parts from reference TRBV28 and TRBJ2-4): DVKVTQSSRYLVKRTGEKVFLECVQDMDHENMFWYRQDPGLGLRLIYFSYDVKMKEKGDIPEGYSVSREKKERFSLILESASTNQTSMYLCASLGPLGNIQYFGAGTRLSVL.

This clonotype was seen only a few times. The chain couples TRBV29-1 to TRBJ1-2, with D unclear. V was shortened by 7 bases and J by 7 bases, with 13 bases between the two germline ends. This CDR3 region has 11 residues. Germline loops: CDR1 SQVTM, CDR2 ANQGSEA. In nucleotides, the CDR3 is TGCAGCGGTACTACCCCGGTTGGCTACACCTTC. This sequence encodes CSGTTPVGYTF.